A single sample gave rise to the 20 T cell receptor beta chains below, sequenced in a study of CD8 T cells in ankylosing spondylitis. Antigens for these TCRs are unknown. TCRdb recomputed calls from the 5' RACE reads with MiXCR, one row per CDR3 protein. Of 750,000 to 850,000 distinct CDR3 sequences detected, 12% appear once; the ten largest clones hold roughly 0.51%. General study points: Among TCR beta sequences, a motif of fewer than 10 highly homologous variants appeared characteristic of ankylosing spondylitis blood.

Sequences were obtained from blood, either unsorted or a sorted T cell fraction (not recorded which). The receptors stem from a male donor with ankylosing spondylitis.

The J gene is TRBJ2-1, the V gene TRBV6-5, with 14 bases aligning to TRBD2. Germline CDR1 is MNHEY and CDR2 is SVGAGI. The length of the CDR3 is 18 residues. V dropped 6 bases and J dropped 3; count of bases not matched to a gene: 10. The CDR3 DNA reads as TGTGCCAGCAGATTAGGACTAGCGGGAGGACCCATCTACAATGAGCAGTTCTTC. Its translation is CASRLGLAGGPIYNEQFF.

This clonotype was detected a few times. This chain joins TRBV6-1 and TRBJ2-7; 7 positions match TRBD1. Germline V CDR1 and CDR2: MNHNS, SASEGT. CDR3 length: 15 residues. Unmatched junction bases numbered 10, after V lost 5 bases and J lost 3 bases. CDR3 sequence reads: CASSPLRQGDYEQYF. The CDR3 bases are TGTGCCAGCAGTCCACTTCGACAGGGTGACTACGAGCAGTACTTC.

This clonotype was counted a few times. The CDR3 bases are TGTGCCAGCAGCCGAAACAACTATAATTCACCCCTCCACTTT. It specifies CASSRNNYNSPLHF. The chain uses TRBV2 and TRBJ1-6; D uncertain. Germline V gene data show CDR1 as SNHLY and CDR2 as FYNNEI. The CDR3 runs to 14 residues. Trimming removed 6 bases at V and 3 bases at J, with 9 bases between.

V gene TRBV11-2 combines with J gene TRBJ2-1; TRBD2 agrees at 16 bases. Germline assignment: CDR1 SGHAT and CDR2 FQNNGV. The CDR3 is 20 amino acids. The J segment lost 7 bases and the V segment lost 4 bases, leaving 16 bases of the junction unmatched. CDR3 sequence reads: CASSSGAGTSGRASLNEQFF. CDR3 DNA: TGTGCCAGCAGCTCAGGGGCGGGGACTAGCGGGAGGGCCTCTCTGAATGAGCAGTTCTTC.

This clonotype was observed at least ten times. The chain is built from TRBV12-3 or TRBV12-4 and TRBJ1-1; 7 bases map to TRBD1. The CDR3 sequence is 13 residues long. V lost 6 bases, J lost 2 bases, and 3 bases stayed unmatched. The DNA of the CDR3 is TGTGCCAGCAGGGGACAGTTTAACACTGAAGCTTTCTTT. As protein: CASRGQFNTEAFF.

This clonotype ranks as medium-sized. Here the CDR3 DNA reads TGTGCCAGCAGCCGGGACTTCAACACCGGGGAGCTGTTTTTT. As protein: CASSRDFNTGELFF. The J gene is TRBJ2-2, the V gene TRBV7-2, with D maybe TRBD2 (6 bases). The CDR3 loop spans 14 amino acids. V gave up 5 bases and J gave up 2 bases, with 9 bases separating them. Germline V CDR1 and CDR2: SGHTA, FQGNSA.

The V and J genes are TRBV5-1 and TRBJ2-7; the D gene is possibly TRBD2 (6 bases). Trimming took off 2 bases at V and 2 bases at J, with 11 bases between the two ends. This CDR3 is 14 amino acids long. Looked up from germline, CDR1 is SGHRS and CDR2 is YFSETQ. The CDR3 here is CASSLTSFPYEQYF. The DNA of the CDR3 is TGCGCCAGCAGCTTAACTAGCTTCCCCTACGAGCAGTACTTC.

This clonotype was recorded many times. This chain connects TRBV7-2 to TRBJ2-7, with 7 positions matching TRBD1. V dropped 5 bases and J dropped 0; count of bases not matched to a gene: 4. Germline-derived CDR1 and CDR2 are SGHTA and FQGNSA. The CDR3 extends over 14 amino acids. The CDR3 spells CASSPQGRSYEQYF. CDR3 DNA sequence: TGTGCCAGCAGCCCACAGGGGCGCTCCTACGAGCAGTACTTC.

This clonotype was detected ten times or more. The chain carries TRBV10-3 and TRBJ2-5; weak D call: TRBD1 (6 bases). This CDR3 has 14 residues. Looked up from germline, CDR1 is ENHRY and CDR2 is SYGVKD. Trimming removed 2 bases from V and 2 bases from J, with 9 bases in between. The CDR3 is CAISEGGNQETQYF. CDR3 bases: TGTGCCATCAGTGAGGGGGGCAATCAAGAGACCCAGTACTTC.

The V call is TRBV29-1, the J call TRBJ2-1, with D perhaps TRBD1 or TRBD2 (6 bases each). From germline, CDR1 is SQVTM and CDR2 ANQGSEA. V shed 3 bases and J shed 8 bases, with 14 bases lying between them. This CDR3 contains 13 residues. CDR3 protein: CSVDRGALDEQFF. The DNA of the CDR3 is TGCAGCGTTGATAGGGGGGCCCTTGATGAGCAGTTCTTC.

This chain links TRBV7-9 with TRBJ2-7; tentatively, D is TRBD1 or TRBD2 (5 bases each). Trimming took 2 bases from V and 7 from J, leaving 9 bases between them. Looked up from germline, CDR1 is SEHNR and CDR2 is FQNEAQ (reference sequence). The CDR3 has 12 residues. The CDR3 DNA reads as TGTGCCAGCAGCTTACGAGGGGAGGAGCAGTACTTC. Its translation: CASSLRGEEQYF.

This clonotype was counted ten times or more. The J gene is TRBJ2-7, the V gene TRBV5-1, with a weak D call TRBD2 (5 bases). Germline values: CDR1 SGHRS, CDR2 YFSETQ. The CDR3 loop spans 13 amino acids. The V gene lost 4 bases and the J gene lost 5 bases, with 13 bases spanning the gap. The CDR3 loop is CASSLPTRNEQYF. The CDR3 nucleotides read TGCGCCAGCAGCCTACCCACTAGAAACGAGCAGTACTTC.

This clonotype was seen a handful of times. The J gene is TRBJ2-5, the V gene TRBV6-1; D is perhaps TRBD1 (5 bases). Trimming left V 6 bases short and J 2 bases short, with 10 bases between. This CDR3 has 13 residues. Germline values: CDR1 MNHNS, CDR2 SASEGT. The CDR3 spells CASRQTVQETQYF. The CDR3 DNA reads TGTGCCAGCAGACAGACAGTTCAAGAGACCCAGTACTTC.

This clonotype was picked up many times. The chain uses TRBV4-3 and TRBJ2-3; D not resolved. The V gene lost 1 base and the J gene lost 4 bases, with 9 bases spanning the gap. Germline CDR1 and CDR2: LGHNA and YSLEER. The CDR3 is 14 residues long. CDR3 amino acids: CASSQGPRADTQYF. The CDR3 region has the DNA TGCGCCAGCAGCCAAGGACCAAGAGCAGATACGCAGTATTTT.

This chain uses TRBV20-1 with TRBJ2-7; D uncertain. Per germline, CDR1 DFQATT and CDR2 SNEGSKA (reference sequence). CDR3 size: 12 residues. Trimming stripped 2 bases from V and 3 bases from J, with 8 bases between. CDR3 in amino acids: CSARIELYEQYF. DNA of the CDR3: TGCAGTGCTAGAATCGAGCTCTACGAGCAGTACTTC.

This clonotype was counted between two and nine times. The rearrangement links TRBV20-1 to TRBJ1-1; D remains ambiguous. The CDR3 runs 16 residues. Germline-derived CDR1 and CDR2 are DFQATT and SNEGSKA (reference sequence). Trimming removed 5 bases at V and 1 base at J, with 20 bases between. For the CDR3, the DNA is TGCAGTGCTTATCTCCGGGTCCCGGGCTCGAACACTGAAGCTTTCTTT. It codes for CSAYLRVPGSNTEAFF.

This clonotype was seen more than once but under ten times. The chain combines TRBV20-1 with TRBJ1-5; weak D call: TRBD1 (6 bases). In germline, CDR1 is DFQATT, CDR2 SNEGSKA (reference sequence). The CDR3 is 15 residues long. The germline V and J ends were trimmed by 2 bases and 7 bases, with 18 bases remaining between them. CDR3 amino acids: CSARRGGPPTQPQHF. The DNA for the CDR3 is TGCAGTGCTAGACGAGGGGGACCCCCAACCCAGCCCCAGCATTTT.

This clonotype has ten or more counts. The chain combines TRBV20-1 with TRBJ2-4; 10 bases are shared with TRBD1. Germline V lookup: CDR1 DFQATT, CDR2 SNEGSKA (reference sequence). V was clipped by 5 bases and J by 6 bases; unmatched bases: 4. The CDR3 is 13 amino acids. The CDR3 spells CSAVRQGANIQYF. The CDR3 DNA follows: TGCAGTGCTGTCAGACAGGGGGCAAACATTCAGTACTTC.

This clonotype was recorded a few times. The chain's CDR3 is CASSQDGPQGMLSGDTQYF. The CDR3 DNA reads as TGCGCCAGCAGCCAAGACGGACCTCAGGGGATGCTAAGTGGAGATACGCAGTATTTT. The chain is built from TRBV4-3 and TRBJ2-3; possibly TRBD1 for D (6 bases). Trimming shortened V by 0 bases and J by 5 bases, and 24 bases separated the two germline ends. CDR3 length: 19 residues. Germline V gives CDR1 LGHNA, CDR2 YSLEER.

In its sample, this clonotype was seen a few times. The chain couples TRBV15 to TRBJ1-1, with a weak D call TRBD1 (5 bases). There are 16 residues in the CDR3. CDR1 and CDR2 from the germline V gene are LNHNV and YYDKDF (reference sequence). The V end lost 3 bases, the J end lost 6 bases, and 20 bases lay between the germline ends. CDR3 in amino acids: CATSSETPPAGAEAFF. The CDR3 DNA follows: TGTGCCACCAGCAGTGAAACCCCTCCAGCGGGGGCTGAAGCTTTCTTT.